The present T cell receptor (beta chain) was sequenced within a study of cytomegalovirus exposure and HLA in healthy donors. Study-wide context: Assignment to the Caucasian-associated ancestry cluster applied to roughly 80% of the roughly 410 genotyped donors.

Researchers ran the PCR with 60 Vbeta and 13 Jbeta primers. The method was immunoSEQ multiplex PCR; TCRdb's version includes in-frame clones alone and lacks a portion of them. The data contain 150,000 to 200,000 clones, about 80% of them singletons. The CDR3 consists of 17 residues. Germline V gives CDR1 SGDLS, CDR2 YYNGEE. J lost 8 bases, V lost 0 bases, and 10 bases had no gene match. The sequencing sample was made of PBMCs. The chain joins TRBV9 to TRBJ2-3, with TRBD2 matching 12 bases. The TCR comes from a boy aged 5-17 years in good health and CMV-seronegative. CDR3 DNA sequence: TGTGCCAGCAGCGTAGCTCCTAGCGGGGGGGCCTTAGGTACGCAGTATTTT. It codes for CASSVAPSGGALGTQYF.